This T cell receptor beta chain appears in the sequencing data of a study of siplizumab effects on memory and regulatory T cells. Assay used: immunoSEQ multiplex PCR; TCRdb lists only in-frame clones, some missing. The sample yields 15,000 to 20,000 clones, 44% seen once. Germline V gene lookup returns CDR1 SGHAT and CDR2 FQDESV (reference sequence). The CDR3 has 16 residues. Losses at the gene ends were 3 bases for V and 0 bases for J; bases not matched to a gene: 3. As concerns this clone: Its antigen remains unidentified.

Coculture of mixed lymphocyte reaction cells was performed at 37°C for approximately six days. The genes are TRBV11-1 and TRBJ2-1; 9 bases are a match to TRBD1. This clonotype originated in a human donor in good health; the cells came from an allogeneic mixed lymphocyte reaction. Some clones in this sample may be carry-over from other donors' samples. Sequencing was done on a sample of CFSE-low (dividing) CD4+ T cells sorted from an allogeneic mixed lymphocyte reaction. CDR3 DNA sequence: TGTGCCAGCAGCTTTCCGGGACAGGGCTCCTACAATGAGCAGTTCTTC. Translation: CASSFPGQGSYNEQFF.